One sample yielded the 29 T cell receptor beta chains listed below, sequenced in a study of spatial heterogeneity in lung cancer. TCRdb itself ran the 5' RACE reads through MiXCR, one entry per CDR3 protein. This table holds over 95,000 distinct CDR3 sequences, 11% found once. The time point was: blood at routine non-recurrence follow-up after resection. The specimen comprised PBMCs, sampled at follow-up. These receptors were collected from a female donor with early-stage non-small cell lung cancer.

This clonotype was observed a handful of times. This sequence joins TRBV28 and TRBJ1-2; 7 nucleotides match TRBD1. The CDR3 spans 15 residues. Trimming cost V 6 bases and J 6 bases; bases outside gene matches: 13. Germline loops: CDR1 MDHEN, CDR2 SYDVKM. CDR3 in DNA: TGTGCCAGCAGAATGACAGGGACCACCGGCGATGGCTACACCTTC. It yields the protein CASRMTGTTGDGYTF.

This clonotype was counted only a few times. V is TRBV2 and J is TRBJ1-3; weak D call: TRBD1 (5 bases). This CDR3 comprises 14 residues. V was shortened by 6 bases and J by 9 bases, with 18 bases between the two germline ends. Looked up from germline, CDR1 is SNHLY and CDR2 is FYNNEI. The CDR3 DNA follows: TGTGCCAGCAGCGGGGACGGCGAATTTGGCACCATATATTTT. This encodes CASSGDGEFGTIYF.

The sample holds a few counts of this clonotype. This sequence joins TRBV11-2 and TRBJ2-5; 10 bases fit TRBD2. This CDR3 comprises 16 residues. After removal of 4 bases from V and 5 bases from J, the junction contained 10 bases not matched to a gene. CDR1 is SGHAT, CDR2 FQNNGV, per germline. The CDR3, as DNA: TGTGCCAGCAGCTATTCCAGCGGGAGGGCCGGGGAGACCCAGTACTTC. Protein product: CASSYSSGRAGETQYF.

V usage is TRBV5-1 and J usage is TRBJ2-7; D is unclear. The V gene lost 4 bases and the J gene lost 2 bases, with 4 bases spanning the gap. Per germline, CDR1 SGHRS and CDR2 YFSETQ. The CDR3 consists of 11 residues. In DNA form, the CDR3 reads TGCGCCAGCAGCGCCGCCTACGAGCAGTACTTC. Translating gives CASSAAYEQYF.

The V call is TRBV11-3, the J call TRBJ2-1; D unclear. Germline-derived CDR1 and CDR2 are SGHNT and YENEEA. Trimming left V 6 bases short and J 6 bases short, with 6 bases between. The CDR3 has 11 amino acids. CDR3 protein: CASRGGNEQFF. In DNA form, the CDR3 reads TGTGCCAGCAGAGGCGGCAATGAGCAGTTCTTC. The full variable domain, in which reference TRBV11-3 and TRBJ2-1 provide the parts outside the CDR3, is EAGVVQSPRYKIIEKKQPVAFWCNPISGHNTLYWYLQNLGQGPELLIRYENEEAVDDSQLPKDRFSAERLKGVDSTLKIQPAELGDSAVYLCASRGGNEQFFGPGTRLTVL.

This clonotype was observed a handful of times. The J gene is TRBJ1-2, the V gene TRBV29-1; the match to TRBD1 covers 9 bases. The CDR3 runs to 12 residues. V trimming: 7 bases; J trimming: 8 bases; junction bases outside the gene matches: 8. The germline V gene encodes CDR1 SQVTM and CDR2 ANQGSEA. The CDR3: CSALMDRGGYTF. The DNA of the CDR3 is TGCAGCGCCTTAATGGACAGGGGCGGCTACACCTTC.

The V gene is TRBV30, the J gene TRBJ1-5, with no clear D. From germline, CDR1 is GTSNPN and CDR2 SVGIG (reference sequence). This CDR3 is 14 amino acids long. V lost 5 bases to trimming and J lost 2 bases, with 13 bases between them. The CDR3 is CAWRARRGNQPQHF. The CDR3 DNA sequence: TGTGCCTGGCGGGCCAGGAGAGGCAATCAGCCCCAGCATTTT.

The chain has TRBV5-1 and TRBJ2-3; TRBD2 matches 7 bases. Trimming took 4 bases from V and 5 from J; bases not matched to a gene: 16. Per the germline V gene, CDR1 is SGHRS and CDR2 is YFSETQ. There are 17 residues in the CDR3. CDR3: CASSPKPGLTRGDTQYF. CDR3 bases: TGCGCCAGCAGCCCGAAGCCGGGACTAACGCGGGGAGATACGCAGTATTTT.

This clonotype has just a few counts. The CDR3 spells CATRENTEAFF. DNA of the CDR3: TGTGCCACCCGAGAAAACACTGAAGCTTTCTTT. The chain combines TRBV28 with TRBJ1-1, with unresolved D. The CDR3 runs to 11 residues. Trimming removed 10 bases at V and 2 bases at J, with 8 bases between. Per the germline V gene, CDR1 is MDHEN and CDR2 is SYDVKM.

The chain joins TRBV4-3 to TRBJ2-2; TRBD2 might be the D (6 bases). Germline values: CDR1 LGHNA, CDR2 YSLEER. The CDR3 covers 16 residues. Deletions cut 0 bases from V and 3 bases from J, with 11 bases between. Here the CDR3 DNA reads TGCGCCAGCAGCCAAGAAGGCGGGATTTACACCGGGGAGCTGTTTTTT. Translation gives CASSQEGGIYTGELFF.

The gene calls are TRBV2 and TRBJ2-7; the D is unclear. The CDR3 has 12 residues. Trimming cost V 1 base and J 3 bases, with 4 bases left between them. The germline V gene has CDR1 SNHLY and CDR2 FYNNEI. For the CDR3, the DNA is TGTGCCAGCAGTGAAGACGGCTACGAGCAGTACGTC. Translating it yields CASSEDGYEQYV.

This clonotype has ten or more counts. This sequence joins TRBV28 and TRBJ1-1, with a possible D match to TRBD1 (5 bases). From germline, CDR1 is MDHEN and CDR2 SYDVKM. The CDR3 length is 13 residues. V lost 7 bases and J lost 1, with 10 bases in between. CDR3 in amino acids: CASTPRENTEAFF. CDR3 coding DNA: TGTGCCAGCACCCCCAGGGAGAACACTGAAGCTTTCTTT.

The CDR3 DNA sequence: TGTGCCAGCTCACTTGACAGGGGGTCCTACGAGCAGTACGTC. It codes for CASSLDRGSYEQYV. The chain carries TRBV18 and TRBJ2-7, with TRBD1 matching over 9 bases. Trimming at V came to 4 bases and at J to 1 base, leaving 2 bases not matched to a gene. The V gene's germline CDR1 is KGHSH and CDR2 LQKENI. The CDR3 runs to 14 residues.

The chain combines TRBV5-1 with TRBJ2-1; 7 bases are shared with TRBD2. This CDR3 contains 15 residues. The trim removed 5 bases at V and 2 bases at J, leaving 7 bases unmatched. The germline CDR1 and CDR2 sequences are SGHRS and YFSETQ. CDR3 loop: CASRLAAGTYNEQFF. CDR3 DNA sequence: TGCGCCAGCAGACTCGCAGCGGGAACCTACAATGAGCAGTTCTTC.

This clonotype was found a few times. This chain connects TRBV6-5 to TRBJ2-2, with TRBD2 matching 11 bases. Germline-derived CDR1 and CDR2 are MNHEY and SVGAGI. V lost 6 bases, J lost 4 bases, and 4 bases stayed unmatched. The CDR3 contains 15 residues. CDR3 amino acids: CASRIAGGVTGELFF. The CDR3 bases are TGTGCCAGCAGAATAGCGGGAGGGGTCACCGGGGAGCTGTTTTTT.

This clonotype was seen many times. The rearrangement joins TRBV11-2 to TRBJ2-2; maybe TRBD2 (7 bases). Germline CDR1 is SGHAT and CDR2 is FQNNGV. The V end was cut by 2 bases, the J end by 6 bases, with 13 bases between. This CDR3 has 15 residues. The CDR3 here is CASSLRGAIAGELFF. As DNA, the CDR3 is TGTGCCAGCAGCTTACGGGGGGCGATAGCCGGGGAGCTGTTTTTT.

This clonotype was observed a handful of times. The rearrangement uses TRBV4-2 and TRBJ1-1; no reliable D call. Trimming shortened V by 0 bases and J by 2 bases, and 13 bases separated the two germline ends. Germline V gene lookup returns CDR1 LGHNA and CDR2 YNFKEQ. There are 16 residues in the CDR3. The CDR3 sequence is CASSQDLGSSNTEAFF. CDR3 bases: TGTGCCAGCAGCCAAGATCTGGGCAGTTCCAACACTGAAGCTTTCTTT.

In regard to this clonotype: One end of the junction is discordant with germline, which a read error may explain. V gene TRBV7-7 combines with J gene TRBJ2-3; 9 nucleotides align to TRBD1. CDR1 is SSHAT, CDR2 FNYEAQ, per germline (reference sequence). The CDR3 sequence is 15 residues long. CDR3 sequence (DNA): TGTGCTAGCAGCCCGACGGGACAGGGTTTGGATACGCAGTATTTT. This sequence encodes CASSPTGQGLDTQYF. The full variable domain, in which reference TRBV7-7 and TRBJ2-3 provide the parts outside the CDR3, is GAGVSQSPRYKVTKRGQDVTLRCDPISSHATLYWYQQALGQGPEFLTYFNYEAQPDKSGLPSDRFSAERPEGSISTLTIQRTEQRDSAMYRCASSPTGQGLDTQYFGPGTRLTVL.

This clonotype was found a few times. This sequence joins TRBV11-2 and TRBJ1-1; the D gene is possibly TRBD1 (6 bases). Looked up from germline, CDR1 is SGHAT and CDR2 is FQNNGV. Trimming stripped 5 bases from V and 6 bases from J, with 13 bases between. The CDR3 consists of 13 residues. This chain's CDR3 is CASSLQQGSEAFF. The CDR3 DNA reads TGTGCCAGCAGCCTACAACAGGGTTCTGAAGCTTTCTTT.

This clonotype was detected a few times. The genes are TRBV11-1 and TRBJ2-1; D is tentatively TRBD1 or TRBD2 (5 bases each). Trimming removed 3 bases at V and 4 bases at J, with 13 bases between. The CDR3 extends over 15 amino acids. Germline CDR1 reads SGHAT; CDR2 reads FQDESV (reference sequence). CDR3 sequence: CASSFQSGRYNEQFF. CDR3 DNA sequence: TGTGCCAGCAGCTTTCAATCGGGACGTTACAATGAGCAGTTCTTC.

The chain links TRBV24-1 to TRBJ2-3, with TRBD1 matching 8 bases. The CDR3 length is 15 residues. V trimming: 4 bases; J trimming: 1 base; junction bases outside the gene matches: 3. Germline CDR1 reads KGHDR; CDR2 reads SFDVKD. As DNA, the CDR3 is TGTGCCACCAGTGAACGGGGACAGGGCACAGATACGCAGTATTTT. Amino acid sequence: CATSERGQGTDTQYF.

This clonotype turned up a few times. V is TRBV11-2 and J is TRBJ2-5; D not resolved. CDR3 size: 15 residues. CDR1 is SGHAT, CDR2 FQNNGV, per germline. Trimming removed 2 bases at V and 2 bases at J, with 12 bases between. CDR3 bases: TGTGCCAGCAGCTTAAGCCAATTTCAACAAGAGACCCAGTACTTC. Translated: CASSLSQFQQETQYF.

This clonotype has ten or more counts. The chain couples TRBV27 to TRBJ1-3; no clear D. Germline CDR1 and CDR2: MNHEY and SMNVEV (reference sequence). With 5 bases removed from V and 5 bases from J, the gap between germline ends came to 7 bases. CDR3 length: 12 residues. The CDR3: CASSDNRNTIYF. The CDR3 coding sequence is TGTGCCAGCAGTGACAACAGAAACACCATATATTTT.

This clonotype was recorded a few times. The genes are TRBV27 and TRBJ2-1; TRBD1 matches 8 bases. The CDR3 has 16 residues. The V gene's germline CDR1 is MNHEY and CDR2 SMNVEV (reference sequence). V dropped 1 base and J dropped 9; count of bases not matched to a gene: 11. CDR3 nucleotide sequence: TGTGCCAGCAGTTTATACCCCTCGACAGGGGATGGTGAGCAGTTCTTC. Residues: CASSLYPSTGDGEQFF.

The chain combines TRBV11-1 with TRBJ2-7; 10 nucleotides line up with TRBD2. V trimming: 7 bases; J trimming: 2 bases; junction bases outside the gene matches: 5. Germline assignment: CDR1 SGHAT and CDR2 FQDESV (reference sequence). The CDR3 runs to 14 residues. The CDR3 bases are TGTGCCAGCAACGGACTAGCGGAAACCTACGAGCAGTACGTC. It is translated as CASNGLAETYEQYV.

This rearrangement joins TRBV3-1 to TRBJ2-7; D assignment may be TRBD1 or TRBD2 (5 bases each). Trimming took off 4 bases at V and 4 bases at J, with 17 bases between the two ends. Germline CDR1 and CDR2: LGHDT and YNNKEL (reference sequence). The CDR3 runs 15 residues. The CDR3 protein is CASSLRDGGNYEQYF. In DNA, the CDR3 is TGTGCCAGCAGCCTCCGGGACGGAGGAAATTACGAGCAGTACTTC.

The rearrangement links TRBV18 to TRBJ1-4; D is uncertain. The CDR3 spans 14 residues. CDR1 is KGHSH, CDR2 LQKENI, per germline. Deletions cut 2 bases from V and 2 bases from J, with 6 bases between. Here the CDR3 reads CASSPGNTNEKLFF. The CDR3 DNA reads as TGTGCCAGCTCACCAGGAAATACTAATGAAAAACTGTTTTTT. Full variable domain (remainder filled in from reference TRBV18 and TRBJ1-4): NAGVMQNPRHLVRRRGQEARLRCSPMKGHSHVYWYRQLPEEGLKFMVYLQKENIIDESGMPKERFSAEFPKEGPSILRIQQVVRGDSAAYFCASSPGNTNEKLFFGSGTQLSVL.

This clonotype was recorded at least ten times. V gene TRBV12-3 or TRBV12-4 combines with J gene TRBJ2-4; the match to TRBD2 covers 10 bases. There are 15 residues in the CDR3. V dropped 7 bases and J dropped 7; count of bases not matched to a gene: 10. The CDR3 nucleotides read TGTGCCAGCACCCAAGCGGGAGGGAGTGTGAACATTCAGTACTTC. Translation gives CASTQAGGSVNIQYF.

The CDR3 DNA reads TGCAGTGCTCTGGGACAGGGAATGCGGAAACTGTTTTTT. It codes for CSALGQGMRKLFF. The chain joins TRBV20-1 to TRBJ1-4; TRBD1 aligns across 9 bases. Germline CDR1 is DFQATT and CDR2 is SNEGSKA (reference sequence). V lost 5 bases, J lost 11 bases, and 9 bases stayed unmatched. CDR3 length: 13 residues.